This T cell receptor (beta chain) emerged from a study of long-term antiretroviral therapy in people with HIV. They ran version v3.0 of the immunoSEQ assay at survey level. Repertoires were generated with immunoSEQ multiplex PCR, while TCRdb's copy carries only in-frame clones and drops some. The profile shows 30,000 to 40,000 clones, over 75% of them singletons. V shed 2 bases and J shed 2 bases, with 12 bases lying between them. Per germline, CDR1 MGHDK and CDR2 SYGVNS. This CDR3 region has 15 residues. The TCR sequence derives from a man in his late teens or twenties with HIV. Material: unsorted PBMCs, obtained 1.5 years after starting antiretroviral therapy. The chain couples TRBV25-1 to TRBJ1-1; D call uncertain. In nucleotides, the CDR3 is TGTGCCAGCAGTGAACCGTCGAGAGGAAACACTGAAGCTTTCTTT. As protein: CASSEPSRGNTEAFF.